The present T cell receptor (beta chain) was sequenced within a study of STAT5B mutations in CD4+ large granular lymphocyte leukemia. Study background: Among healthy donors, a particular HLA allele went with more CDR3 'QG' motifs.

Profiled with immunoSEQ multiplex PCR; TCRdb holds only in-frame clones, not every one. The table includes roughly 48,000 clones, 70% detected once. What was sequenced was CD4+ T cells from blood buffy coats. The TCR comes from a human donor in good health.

In DNA, the CDR3 is TGTGCCAGCAGTTTGACAGGGGGCGATTCACCCCTCCACTTT. Translation gives CASSLTGGDSPLHF. The chain carries TRBV6-5 and TRBJ1-6; 10 bases agree with TRBD1. This CDR3 has 14 residues. J gave up 8 bases and V 4 bases, and 2 bases lay outside the gene matches. Germline V lookup: CDR1 MNHEY, CDR2 SVGAGI.